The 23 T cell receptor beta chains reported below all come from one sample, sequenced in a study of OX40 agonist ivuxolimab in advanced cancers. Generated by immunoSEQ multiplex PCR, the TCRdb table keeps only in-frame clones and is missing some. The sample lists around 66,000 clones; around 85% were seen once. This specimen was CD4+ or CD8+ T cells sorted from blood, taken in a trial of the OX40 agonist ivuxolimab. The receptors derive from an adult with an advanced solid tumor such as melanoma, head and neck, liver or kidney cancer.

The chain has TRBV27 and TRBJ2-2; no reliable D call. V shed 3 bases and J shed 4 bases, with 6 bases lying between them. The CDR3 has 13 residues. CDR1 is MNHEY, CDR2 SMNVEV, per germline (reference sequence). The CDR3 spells CASSFLGTGELFF. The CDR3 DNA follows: TGTGCCAGCAGTTTCTTGGGCACCGGGGAGCTGTTTTTT.

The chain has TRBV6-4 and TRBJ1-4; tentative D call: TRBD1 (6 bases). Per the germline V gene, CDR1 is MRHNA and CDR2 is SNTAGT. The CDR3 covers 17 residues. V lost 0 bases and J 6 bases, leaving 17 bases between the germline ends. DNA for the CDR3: TGTGCCAGCAGTGACTCAGGGGCAGGGGAGGGCGATGAAAAACTGTTTTTT. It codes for CASSDSGAGEGDEKLFF.

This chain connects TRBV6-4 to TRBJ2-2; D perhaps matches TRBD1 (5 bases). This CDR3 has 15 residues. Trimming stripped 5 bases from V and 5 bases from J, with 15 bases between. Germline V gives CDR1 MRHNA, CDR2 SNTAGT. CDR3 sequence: CASSPIGALTGELFF. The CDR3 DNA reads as TGTGCCAGCAGTCCCATAGGGGCCTTAACCGGGGAGCTGTTTTTT.

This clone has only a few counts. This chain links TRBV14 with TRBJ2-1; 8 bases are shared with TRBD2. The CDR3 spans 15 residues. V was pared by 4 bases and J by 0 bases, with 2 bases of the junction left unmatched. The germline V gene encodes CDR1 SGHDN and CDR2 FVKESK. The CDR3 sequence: CASSRGLDSYNEQFF. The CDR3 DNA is TGTGCCAGCAGCCGGGGACTAGACTCCTACAATGAGCAGTTCTTC.

The CDR3 DNA sequence: TGTGCCAGCTCCCGGGACTTCTCCTACAATGAGCAGTTCTTC. It specifies CASSRDFSYNEQFF. The rearrangement joins TRBV6-1 to TRBJ2-1; D is possibly TRBD2 (6 bases). CDR1 and CDR2 (germline): MNHNS, SASEGT. The ends were cut back, 8 bases at V and 0 bases at J, with 11 bases in the middle. The CDR3 is 14 residues long.

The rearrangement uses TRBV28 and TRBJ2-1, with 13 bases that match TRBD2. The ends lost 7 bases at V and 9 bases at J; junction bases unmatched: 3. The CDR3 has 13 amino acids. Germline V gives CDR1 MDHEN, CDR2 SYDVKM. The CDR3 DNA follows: TGTGCCAGCATCACTAGCGGGGGGGGTGAGCAGTTCTTC. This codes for CASITSGGGEQFF. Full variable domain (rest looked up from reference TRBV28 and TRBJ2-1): DVKVTQSSRYLVKRTGEKVFLECVQDMDHENMFWYRQDPGLGLRLIYFSYDVKMKEKGDIPEGYSVSREKKERFSLILESASTNQTSMYLCASITSGGGEQFFGPGTRLTVL.

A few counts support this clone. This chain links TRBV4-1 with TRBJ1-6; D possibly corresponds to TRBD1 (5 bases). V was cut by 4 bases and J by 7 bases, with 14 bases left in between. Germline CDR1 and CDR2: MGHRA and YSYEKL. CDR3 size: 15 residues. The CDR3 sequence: CASSRTQVTNSPLHF. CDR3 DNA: TGCGCCAGCAGCCGAACACAGGTGACAAATTCACCCCTCCACTTT.

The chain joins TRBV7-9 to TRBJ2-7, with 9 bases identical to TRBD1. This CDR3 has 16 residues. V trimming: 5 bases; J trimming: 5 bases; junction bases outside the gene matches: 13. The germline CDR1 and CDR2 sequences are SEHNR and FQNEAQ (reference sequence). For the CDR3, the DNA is TGTGCCAGCAGCCTCTGGGGGACAGGGCCAATCGACGAGCAGTACTTC. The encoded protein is CASSLWGTGPIDEQYF.

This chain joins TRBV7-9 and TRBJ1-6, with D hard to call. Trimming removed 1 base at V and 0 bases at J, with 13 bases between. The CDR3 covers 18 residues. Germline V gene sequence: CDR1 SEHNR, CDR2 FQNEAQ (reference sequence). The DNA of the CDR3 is TGTGCCAGCAGCTTAGGCGTCGGTTTAAGCTCCTATAATTCACCCCTCCACTTT. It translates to CASSLGVGLSSYNSPLHF.

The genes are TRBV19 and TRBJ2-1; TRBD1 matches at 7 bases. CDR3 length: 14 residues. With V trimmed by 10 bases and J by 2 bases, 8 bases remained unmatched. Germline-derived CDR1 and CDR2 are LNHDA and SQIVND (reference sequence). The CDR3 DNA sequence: TGTGCCACCAGACCGGGACAGACCTACAATGAGCAGTTCTTC. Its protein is CATRPGQTYNEQFF. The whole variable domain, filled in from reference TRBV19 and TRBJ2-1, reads DGGITQSPKYLFRKEGQNVTLSCEQNLNHDAMYWYRQDPGQGLRLIYYSQIVNDFQKGDIAEGYSVSREKKESFPLTVTSAQKNPTAFYLCATRPGQTYNEQFFGPGTRLTVL.

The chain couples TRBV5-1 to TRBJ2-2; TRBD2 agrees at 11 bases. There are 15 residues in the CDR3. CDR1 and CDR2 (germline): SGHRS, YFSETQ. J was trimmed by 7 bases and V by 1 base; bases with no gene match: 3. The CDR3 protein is CASSLTSGSVGELFF. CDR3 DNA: TGCGCCAGCAGCTTGACTAGCGGGAGCGTCGGGGAGCTGTTTTTT.

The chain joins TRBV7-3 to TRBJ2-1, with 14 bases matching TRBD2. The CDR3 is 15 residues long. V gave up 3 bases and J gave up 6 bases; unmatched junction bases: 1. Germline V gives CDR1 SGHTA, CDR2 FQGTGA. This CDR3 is CASSLTSGRGNEQFF. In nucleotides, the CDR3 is TGTGCCAGCAGCTTGACTAGCGGGAGGGGCAATGAGCAGTTCTTC. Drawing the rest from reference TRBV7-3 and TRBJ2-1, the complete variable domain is GAGVSQTPSNKVTEKGKYVELRCDPISGHTALYWYRQSLGQGPEFLIYFQGTGAADDSGLPNDRFFAVRPEGSVSTLKIQRTERGDSAVYLCASSLTSGRGNEQFFGPGTRLTVL.

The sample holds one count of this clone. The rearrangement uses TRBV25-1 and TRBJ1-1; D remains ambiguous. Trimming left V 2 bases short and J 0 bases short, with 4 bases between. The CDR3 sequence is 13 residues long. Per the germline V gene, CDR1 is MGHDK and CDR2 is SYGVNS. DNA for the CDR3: TGTGCCAGCAGTGAAAATCTGAACACTGAAGCTTTCTTT. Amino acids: CASSENLNTEAFF.

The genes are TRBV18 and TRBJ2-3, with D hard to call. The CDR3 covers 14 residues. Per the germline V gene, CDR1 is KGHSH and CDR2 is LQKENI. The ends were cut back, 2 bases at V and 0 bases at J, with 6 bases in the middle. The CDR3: CASSPGASTDTQYF. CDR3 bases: TGTGCCAGCTCACCAGGAGCGAGCACAGATACGCAGTATTTT.

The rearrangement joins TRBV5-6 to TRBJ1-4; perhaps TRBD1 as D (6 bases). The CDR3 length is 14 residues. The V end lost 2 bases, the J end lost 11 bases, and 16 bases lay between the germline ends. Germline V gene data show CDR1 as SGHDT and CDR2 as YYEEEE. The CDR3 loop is CASSFRGFVGKLFF. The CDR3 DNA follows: TGTGCCAGCAGCTTCAGGGGTTTTGTTGGGAAACTGTTTTTT.

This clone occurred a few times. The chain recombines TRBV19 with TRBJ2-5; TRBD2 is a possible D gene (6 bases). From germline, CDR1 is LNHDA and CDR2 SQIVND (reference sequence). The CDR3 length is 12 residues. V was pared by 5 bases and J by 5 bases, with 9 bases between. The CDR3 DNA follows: TGTGCCAGTAGTCCTAGCGAGGAGACCCAGTACTTC. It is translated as CASSPSEETQYF.

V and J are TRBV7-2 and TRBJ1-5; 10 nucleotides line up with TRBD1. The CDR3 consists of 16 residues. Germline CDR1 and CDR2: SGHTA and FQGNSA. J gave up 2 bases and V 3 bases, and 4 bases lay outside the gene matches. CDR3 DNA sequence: TGTGCCAGCAGCTTTGACAGGGGGCAGGGCAATCAGCCCCAGCATTTT. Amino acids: CASSFDRGQGNQPQHF.

CDR3 region: CASSGDSEKLFF. The CDR3 coding sequence is TGTGCCAGCAGTGGGGACAGTGAAAAACTGTTTTTT. The chain links TRBV2 to TRBJ1-4, with 7 bases lining up with TRBD1. The CDR3 consists of 12 residues. The germline gives CDR1 SNHLY, CDR2 FYNNEI. The junction had 0 bases not matched to a gene; V was cut back by 4 bases and J by 7 bases.

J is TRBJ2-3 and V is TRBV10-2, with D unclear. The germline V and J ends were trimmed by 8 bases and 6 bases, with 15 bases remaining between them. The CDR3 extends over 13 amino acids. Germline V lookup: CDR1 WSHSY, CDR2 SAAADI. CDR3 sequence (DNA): TGCGCCAGCCGTAACCCAGATGTCGATACGCAGTATTTT. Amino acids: CASRNPDVDTQYF.

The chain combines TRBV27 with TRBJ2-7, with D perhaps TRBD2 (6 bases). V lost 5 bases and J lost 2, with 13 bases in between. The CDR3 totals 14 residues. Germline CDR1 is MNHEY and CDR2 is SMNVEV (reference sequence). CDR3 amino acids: CASSRGRETYEQYF. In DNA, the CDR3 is TGTGCCAGCAGTAGGGGACGGGAGACCTACGAGCAGTACTTC.

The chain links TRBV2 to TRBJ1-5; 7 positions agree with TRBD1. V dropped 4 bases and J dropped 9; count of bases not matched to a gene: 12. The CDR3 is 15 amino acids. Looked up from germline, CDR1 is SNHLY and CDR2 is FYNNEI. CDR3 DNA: TGTGCCAGCAGTGCGTACGGGACAGTCCTAAGGCCCCAGCATTTT. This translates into CASSAYGTVLRPQHF. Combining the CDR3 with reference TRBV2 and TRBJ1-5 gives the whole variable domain EPEVTQTPSHQVTQMGQEVILRCVPISNHLYFYWYRQILGQKVEFLVSFYNNEISEKSEIFDDQFSVERPDGSNFTLKIRSTKLEDSAMYFCASSAYGTVLRPQHFGDGTRLSIL.

The chain's CDR3 is CASSLTTGLSDGYTF. The CDR3 DNA reads TGTGCCAGCAGCCTAACGACAGGGTTATCCGATGGCTACACCTTC. This chain uses TRBV6-5 with TRBJ1-2; TRBD1 matches at 7 bases. CDR1 and CDR2 from the germline V gene are MNHEY and SVGAGI. V shed 6 bases, J shed 6 bases, and the junction held 13 bases outside the gene matches. This CDR3 is built from 15 residues.

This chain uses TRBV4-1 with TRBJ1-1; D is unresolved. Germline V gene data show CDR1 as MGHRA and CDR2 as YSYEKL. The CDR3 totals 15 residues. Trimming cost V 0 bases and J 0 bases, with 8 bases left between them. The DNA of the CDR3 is TGCGCCAGCAGCCAAGAGTCGGTTGTGAACACTGAAGCTTTCTTT. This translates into CASSQESVVNTEAFF.